This is a list of T cell receptor beta chains from one sample in a study of T cell responses to AZD1222 COVID-19 vaccine. The protocol was immunoSEQ multiplex PCR, while the TCRdb copy is restricted to in-frame clones and leaves out a portion. The repertoire holds fewer than 85,000 clones, 70% to 90% seen once, with roughly 1.2% in the top ten. This specimen was peripheral blood, taken 28 days after the second AZD1222 dose. The receptors come from an adult who received the AZD1222 COVID-19 vaccine. The CDR3 runs from the conserved cysteine through the conserved F or W. The D gene is left open where the match is weak. Expanded clones get a size class; other rows say once, few or many, or leave the size out.

>TRBJ1-5|TRBD1|15|TRBV19|NA
TGTGCCAGTAGTATCACAGGGGGCCGCAATCAGCCCCAGCATTTT
CASSITGGRNQPQHF
>TRBJ1-1|NA|13|TRBV6-5|NA
TGTGCCAGCACCTCGGGGGCCCACACTGAAGCTTTCTTT
CASTSGAHTEAFF
>TRBJ2-5|NA|13|TRBV7-8|NA
TGTGCCAGCAGCTTAGGACTAGTCGAGACCCAGTACTTC
CASSLGLVETQYF
>TRBJ1-2|TRBD1|14|TRBV28|NA
TGTGCCAGCAGTTTGCCCGGGACAGGGGAAGGCTACACCTTC
CASSLPGTGEGYTF
>TRBJ2-7|NA|14|TRBV3-1/TRBV3-2|NA
TGTGCCAGCAGCCGCGAGTTGGATGGGTACGAGCAGTACTTC
CASSRELDGYEQYF
>TRBJ1-1|NA|17|TRBV15|NA
TGTGCCACCAGCAGCCCCCGAGTAGGACAGTTGAACACTGAAGCTTTCTTT
CATSSPRVGQLNTEAFF
>TRBJ1-3|TRBD1|14|TRBV28|NA
TGTGCCAGCAGTTCAGGGGGCACTGGAAACACCATATATTTT
CASSSGGTGNTIYF
>TRBJ2-3|TRBD2|14|TRBV19|NA
TGTGCCACCATTAGCGGGAGATACGCAGATACGCAGTATTTT
CATISGRYADTQYF
>TRBJ1-5|NA|15|TRBV5-6|NA
TGTGCCAGCAGCACTTACAGAACGGGCAATCAGCCCCAGCATTTT
CASSTYRTGNQPQHF
>TRBJ1-2|NA|18|TRBV4-1|NA
TGCGCCAGCAGCCGTAGTCAGAGGGAAGGGCTAGAAGTCTATGGCTACACCTTC
CASSRSQREGLEVYGYTF
>TRBJ2-2|NA|15|TRBV7-3|NA
TGTGCCAGCAGCTTTGGGGGAGGGAACACCGGGGAGCTGTTTTTT
CASSFGGGNTGELFF
>TRBJ2-7|NA|15|TRBV2|once
TGTGCCAGCAGTGAAGCGCGGGTAGAAGCCTCCGCGCAGTACTTC
CASSEARVEASAQYF
>TRBJ2-2|NA|14|TRBV30|NA
TGTGCCTGGAGCCCCCAGCTGAACACCGGGGAGCTGTTTTTT
CAWSPQLNTGELFF
>TRBJ1-1|TRBD1|14|TRBV7-3|NA
TGTGCCAGCAGCATAGGGACAGGGAACACTGAAGCTTTCTTT
CASSIGTGNTEAFF
>TRBJ2-1|NA|15|TRBV3-1/TRBV3-2|NA
TGTGCCAGCAGCCAAGGGGGGGCCCTATACAATGAGCAGTTCTTC
CASSQGGALYNEQFF
>TRBJ1-4|TRBD1|15|TRBV20-1|NA
TGCAGTGCTAGTAGCAGGAGACAGGGGTATGAAAAACTGTTTTTT
CSASSRRQGYEKLFF
>TRBJ2-1|NA|15|TRBV27|NA
TGTGCCAGCAGTTTTTTACGGGGTGGATTTGATGAGCAGTTCTTC
CASSFLRGGFDEQFF
>TRBJ2-5|TRBD2|16|TRBV3-1/TRBV3-2|once
TGTGCCAGCAGCCAAGATCGCGGTAGCGGGCTTGAGACCCAGTACTTC
CASSQDRGSGLETQYF
>TRBJ1-2|NA|13|TRBV3-1/TRBV3-2|NA
TGTGCCAGCAGCCCGACTGAGAACTATGGCTACACCTTC
CASSPTENYGYTF
>TRBJ2-3|TRBD2|16|TRBV7-2|NA
TGTGCCAGCAGCCGGGGGGGAGCCGGTAGGACAGATACGCAGTATTTT
CASSRGGAGRTDTQYF
>TRBJ1-1|NA|17|TRBV2|NA
TGTGCCAGCATGCGGGGGGACGTACCGGCGGCGAACACTGAAGCTTTCTTT
CASMRGDVPAANTEAFF
>TRBJ1-3|NA|12|TRBV19|NA
TGTGCCAGTAGGGACAATCCTCCCACCATATATTTT
CASRDNPPTIYF
>TRBJ1-2|NA|12|TRBV3-1/TRBV3-2|NA
TGTGCCAGCAGCCAAGATTTGCATGGCTACACCTTC
CASSQDLHGYTF
>TRBJ1-2|TRBD1|16|TRBV4-3|NA
TGCGCCAGCAGCCAAGACGAGGGGACAGGGGGTATGGGCTACACCTTC
CASSQDEGTGGMGYTF
>TRBJ1-2|NA|13|TRBV5-6|NA
TGTGCCAGCAGCTTGGCAGCAGACTATGGCTACACCTTC
CASSLAADYGYTF
>TRBJ1-4|NA|14|TRBV18|NA
TGTGCCAGCTCACCTCGGACGAATAATGAAAAACTGTTTTTT
CASSPRTNNEKLFF
>TRBJ2-1|TRBD2|15|TRBV7-2|NA
TGTGCCAGCAGCTCGCGGGAGGATCTCTACAATGAGCAGTTCTTC
CASSSREDLYNEQFF
>TRBJ2-1|TRBD2|16|TRBV7-9|once
TGTGCCAGCAGCTACCAAGGACTAGCGGGACGTAATGAGCAGTTCTTC
CASSYQGLAGRNEQFF
>TRBJ2-3|TRBD2|14|TRBV11-2|NA
TGTGCCAGCAAACTAGCGGGCGCCACAGATACGCAGTATTTT
CASKLAGATDTQYF
>TRBJ1-2|NA|12|TRBV6-5|NA
TGTGCCAGCATCTCAGGGAGCTATGGCTACACCTTC
CASISGSYGYTF
>TRBJ2-1|NA|14|TRBV7-2|once
TGTGCCAGCAGCTTAGGTTCGGGATGGAATGAGCAGTTCTTC
CASSLGSGWNEQFF
>TRBJ2-5|NA|13|TRBV7-2|NA
TGTGCCAGCAGCTTAGTAGTCGGGGAGACCCAGTACTTC
CASSLVVGETQYF
>TRBJ2-7|TRBD2|20|TRBV6-1|NA
TGTGCCAGCAGTGACCCCTGGGCCGGGACTAGCGGGACGGATTACTACGAGCAGTACTTC
CASSDPWAGTSGTDYYEQYF
>TRBJ1-1|NA|13|TRBV18|NA
TGTGCCAGCTCACCGAGCCTTAGCACTGAAGCTTTCTTT
CASSPSLSTEAFF
>TRBJ1-3|NA|14|TRBV2|NA
TGTGCCAGCGGTGACGGAGCCTCTGGAAACACCATATATTTT
CASGDGASGNTIYF
>TRBJ1-2|NA|13|TRBV29-1|NA
TGCAGCATGGGAACTGGGAAGAACTATGGCTACACCTTC
CSMGTGKNYGYTF
>TRBJ1-2|TRBD1|13|TRBV6-5|NA
TGTGCCAGCAGAAAAGGGGGCCATTATGGCTACACCTTC
CASRKGGHYGYTF
>TRBJ2-6|TRBD1|18|TRBV5-6|NA
TGTGCCAGCAGCTTTATAGGGACAGTTGCCTCTGGGGCCAACGTCCTGACTTTC
CASSFIGTVASGANVLTF
>TRBJ1-1|NA|14|TRBV19|NA
TGTGCCAGTAGTATTTCTGGACTGAACACTGAAGCTTTCTTT
CASSISGLNTEAFF
>TRBJ2-1|NA|13|TRBV7-2|NA
TGTGCCAGCAGCTTAAACCTACAGGTGGGGCAGTTCTTC
CASSLNLQVGQFF
>TRBJ1-3|NA|14|TRBV7-6|NA
TGTGCCAGCAGCTTAGGCCCCCTCATTGGGACCATATATTTT
CASSLGPLIGTIYF
>TRBJ2-7|NA|14|TRBV18|NA
TGTGCCAGCTCACCGGAGGAACCCAACTACGAGCAGTACTTC
CASSPEEPNYEQYF
>TRBJ1-4|NA|17|TRBV7-3|NA
TGTGCCAGCAGCTTAATGCCCTTAAATCTAGCTAATGAAAAACTGTTTTTT
CASSLMPLNLANEKLFF
>TRBJ1-3|TRBD1|15|TRBV13|NA
TGTGCCAGCAGCCTGACAGGGGTGGTGGGAAACACCATATATTTT
CASSLTGVVGNTIYF
>TRBJ2-7|NA|12|TRBV6-2/TRBV6-3|once
TGTGCCAGCAGTTACTTGATAAATGAGCAGTACTTC
CASSYLINEQYF